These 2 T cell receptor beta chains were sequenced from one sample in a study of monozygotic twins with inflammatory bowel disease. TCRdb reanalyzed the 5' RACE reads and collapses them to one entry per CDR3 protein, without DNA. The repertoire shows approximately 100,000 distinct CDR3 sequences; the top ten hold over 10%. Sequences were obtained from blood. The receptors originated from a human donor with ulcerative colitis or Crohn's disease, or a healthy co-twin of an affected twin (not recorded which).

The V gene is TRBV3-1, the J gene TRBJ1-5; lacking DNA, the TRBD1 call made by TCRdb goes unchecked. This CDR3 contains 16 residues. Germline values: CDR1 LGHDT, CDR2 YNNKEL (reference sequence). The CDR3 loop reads CASSQEDRGGNQPQHF.

The CDR3 here is CASSPTREPPYNEQFF. The V call is TRBV5-1, the J call TRBJ2-1; as DNA is missing, the TRBD2 call by TCRdb cannot be tested. The length of the CDR3 is 16 residues. CDR1 and CDR2 (germline): SGHRS, YFSETQ.